This T cell receptor (beta chain) was obtained from a study of cytomegalovirus exposure and HLA in healthy donors. Researchers ran the PCR with 60 Vbeta and 13 Jbeta primers. Libraries were prepared by immunoSEQ multiplex PCR; TCRdb keeps only in-frame clonotypes and omits some of them. The sample records 100,000 to 150,000 clones, 70% to 85% being singletons. With V trimmed by 4 bases and J by 2 bases, 4 bases remained unmatched. CDR1 is MNHNS, CDR2 SASEGT, per germline. There are 16 residues in the CDR3. This clone was picked up a small number of times. Sequencing input: PBMCs. V and J are TRBV6-1 and TRBJ2-1; 11 bases agree with TRBD2. This clonotype was sampled from a male donor in good health and CMV-seropositive. The CDR3 DNA reads TGTGCCAGCAGTGCCCAACTAGCGGGAGCCTACAATGAGCAGTTCTTC. Amino acids: CASSAQLAGAYNEQFF.